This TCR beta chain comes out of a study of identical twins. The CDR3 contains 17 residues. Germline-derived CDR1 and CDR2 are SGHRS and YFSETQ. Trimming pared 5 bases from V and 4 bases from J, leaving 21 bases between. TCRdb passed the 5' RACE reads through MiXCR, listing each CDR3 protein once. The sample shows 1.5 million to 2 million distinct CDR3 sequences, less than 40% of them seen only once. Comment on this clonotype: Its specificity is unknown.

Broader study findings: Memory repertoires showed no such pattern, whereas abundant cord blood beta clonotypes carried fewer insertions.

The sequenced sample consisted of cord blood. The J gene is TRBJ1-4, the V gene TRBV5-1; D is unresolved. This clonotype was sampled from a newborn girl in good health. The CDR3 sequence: CASRLGSLDLNNEKLFF. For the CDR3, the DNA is TGCGCCAGCAGACTCGGGAGCCTCGATCTCAATAATGAAAAACTGTTTTTT.